Following are 25 T cell receptor beta chains from one sample sequenced in a study of shared clonotypes between healthy human individuals. Generated by immunoSEQ multiplex PCR, the TCRdb table keeps only in-frame clones and is missing some. The repertoire holds some 470,000 clones, with 70% to 80% as singletons. Sequencing was performed on PBMCs. These receptors were obtained from a woman aged 40 to 49 in good health. Some clones in this sample may be carry-over from other donors' samples.

In DNA, the CDR3 is TGTGCCAGCAGTCAAGTCACAGCGAACACTGAAGCTTTCTTT. Residues: CASSQVTANTEAFF. The rearrangement joins TRBV6-5 to TRBJ1-1, with unresolved D. Germline V gene lookup returns CDR1 MNHEY and CDR2 SVGAGI. The CDR3 runs 14 residues. Trimming removed 5 bases from V and 1 base from J, with 11 bases in between.

V is TRBV6-1 and J is TRBJ1-1; possible D gene TRBD1, 6 bases. The germline V gene encodes CDR1 MNHNS and CDR2 SASEGT. This CDR3 contains 14 residues. V was clipped by 5 bases and J by 9 bases, with 19 bases between them. The chain's CDR3 is CASSQKLDRPQAFF. CDR3 nucleotide sequence: TGTGCCAGCAGTCAAAAATTGGACAGACCTCAAGCTTTCTTT.

The chain is built from TRBV13 and TRBJ2-5; 8 bases are shared with TRBD2. This CDR3 has 20 amino acids. Germline lookup yields CDR1 PRHDT and CDR2 FYEKMQ (reference sequence). V shed 4 bases and J 4 bases; nucleotides not matched to a gene: 23. This CDR3 is CASSSQGIAGTNERRETQYF. Here the CDR3 DNA reads TGTGCCAGCAGCTCCCAGGGGATAGCGGGGACCAATGAGCGGAGAGAGACCCAGTACTTC.

The chain couples TRBV21-1 to TRBJ2-7; the D call in the table, TRBD1, was not verified against the DNA. TRBV21-1 is shown as a pseudogene. The length of the CDR3 is 18 residues. In nucleotides, the CDR3 is TGTGCCAGCAGCAAAGGGGGGGGACGGGACAGGGATTCCTACGAGCAGTACTTC. Its translation is CASSKGGGRDRDSYEQYF.

The J gene is TRBJ2-1, the V gene TRBV9; 10 bases map to TRBD2. CDR1 is SGDLS and CDR2 is YYNGEE in the germline V gene. The CDR3 consists of 16 residues. With V trimmed by 4 bases and J by 4 bases, 8 bases remained unmatched. CDR3 DNA: TGTGCCAGCAGCCCGCCGGGACTAGCGAATTACAATGAGCAGTTCTTC. Amino acids: CASSPPGLANYNEQFF.

V and J are TRBV19 and TRBJ2-7; 12 nucleotides agree with TRBD2. With V trimmed by 4 bases and J by 4 bases, 8 bases remained unmatched. Germline assignment: CDR1 LNHDA and CDR2 SQIVND (reference sequence). The CDR3 sequence is 16 residues long. The CDR3: CASSKRLAGDGYEQYF. DNA for the CDR3: TGTGCCAGTAGTAAAAGACTAGCGGGAGATGGGTACGAGCAGTACTTC. Full variable domain (rest looked up from reference TRBV19 and TRBJ2-7): DGGITQSPKYLFRKEGQNVTLSCEQNLNHDAMYWYRQDPGQGLRLIYYSQIVNDFQKGDIAEGYSVSREKKESFPLTVTSAQKNPTAFYLCASSKRLAGDGYEQYFGPGTRLTVT.

The chain has TRBV18 and TRBJ2-5, with TRBD2 identical over 10 bases. The CDR3 length is 15 residues. Germline V gives CDR1 KGHSH, CDR2 LQKENI. J was trimmed by 2 bases and V by 5 bases; bases with no gene match: 5. CDR3 amino acids: CASSGGLALQETQYF. DNA of the CDR3: TGTGCCAGCTCAGGGGGACTAGCGCTACAAGAGACCCAGTACTTC. The variable domain in full, with the rest retrieved from reference TRBV18 and TRBJ2-5, is NAGVMQNPRHLVRRRGQEARLRCSPMKGHSHVYWYRQLPEEGLKFMVYLQKENIIDESGMPKERFSAEFPKEGPSILRIQQVVRGDSAAYFCASSGGLALQETQYFGPGTRLLVL.

The rearrangement uses TRBV19 and TRBJ2-7; D tentatively reads TRBD1 or TRBD2 (5 bases each). Germline V gives CDR1 LNHDA, CDR2 SQIVND (reference sequence). CDR3 length: 13 amino acids. Trimming took 6 bases from V and 9 from J, leaving 18 bases between them. CDR3 sequence (DNA): TGTGCCAGTAGCCATAATCGGGACGCCGGGCAGTACTTC. Residues: CASSHNRDAGQYF.

The CDR3 DNA sequence: TGCGCCAGCAGCCAAGAAGAGACTGTCCAGGGGACCCAGTACTTC. It translates to CASSQEETVQGTQYF. The J gene is TRBJ2-5, the V gene TRBV4-1; D is possibly TRBD1 (5 bases). Trimming took 0 bases from V and 7 from J, leaving 15 bases between them. Germline CDR1 is MGHRA and CDR2 is YSYEKL. The CDR3 runs 15 residues.

The J gene is TRBJ2-2, the V gene TRBV10-3; TRBD2 agrees at 11 bases. The V segment lost 2 bases and the J segment 3 bases; nucleotides outside the gene matches: 14. The CDR3 is made up of 20 amino acids. CDR1 ENHRY and CDR2 SYGVKD come from the germline V gene. The CDR3 protein is CAISEEGRLAGLKDTGELFF. Here the CDR3 DNA reads TGTGCCATCAGTGAGGAGGGTCGACTAGCGGGACTAAAAGACACCGGGGAGCTGTTTTTT.

This clone came up a few times. CDR3 in amino acids: CASSEGPEFRELFF. DNA of the CDR3: TGTGCCAGCAGTGAAGGTCCGGAATTCAGGGAGCTGTTTTTT. The chain combines TRBV6-1 with TRBJ2-2; no definite D call. The CDR3 has 14 amino acids. The V end lost 1 base, the J end lost 9 bases, and 12 bases lay between the germline ends. Germline CDR1 is MNHNS and CDR2 is SASEGT.

This clone was observed many times. The chain couples TRBV30 to TRBJ1-1; D is possibly TRBD1 (5 bases). V dropped 2 bases and J dropped 11 bases, with 15 bases sitting between them. Germline V lookup: CDR1 GTSNPN, CDR2 SVGIG (reference sequence). This CDR3 contains 12 residues. CDR3 nucleotides: TGTGCCTGGAGTTTGGACATCCTTGATGCTTTCTTT. It is translated as CAWSLDILDAFF.

This chain links TRBV19 with TRBJ1-2; 7 bases align to TRBD1. The CDR3 contains 15 residues. Germline V gene sequence: CDR1 LNHDA, CDR2 SQIVND (reference sequence). V dropped 4 bases and J dropped 6; count of bases not matched to a gene: 11. The CDR3 region has the DNA TGTGCCAGTAGTACCTCGCCAGGGACAGCAGATGGCTACACCTTC. This encodes CASSTSPGTADGYTF.

CDR3 bases: TGTGCCAGCAGCAAAGTCGGGAAGCGGGAGGGCTGGGCAGATACGCAGTATTTT. It codes for CASSKVGKREGWADTQYF. V is TRBV21-1 and J is TRBJ2-3; no DNA check was done on the table's D call, TRBD2. TRBV21-1 is annotated as a pseudogene. CDR3 length: 18 amino acids.

This rearrangement joins TRBV7-5 to TRBJ1-5; the DNA was not used to check the table's D call, TRBD1. TRBV7-5 is a pseudogene segment. The CDR3 totals 15 residues. The CDR3 here is CARSQTDRINQPQHF. In DNA form, the CDR3 reads TGTGCCAGAAGCCAGACGGACAGAATCAATCAGCCCCAGCATTTT.

The table lists this clone with a count of one. This sequence joins TRBV18 and TRBJ1-2; 7 bases line up with TRBD1. This CDR3 spans 17 amino acids. Germline V lookup: CDR1 KGHSH, CDR2 LQKENI. The J segment lost 9 bases and the V segment lost 1 base, leaving 17 bases of the junction unmatched. In DNA form, the CDR3 reads TGTGCCAGCTCACCACGTCGACAGGGAGAGGGGGTTAGAAGCTACACCTTC. It encodes CASSPRRQGEGVRSYTF. The variable domain in full, with the rest retrieved from reference TRBV18 and TRBJ1-2, is NAGVMQNPRHLVRRRGQEARLRCSPMKGHSHVYWYRQLPEEGLKFMVYLQKENIIDESGMPKERFSAEFPKEGPSILRIQQVVRGDSAAYFCASSPRRQGEGVRSYTFGSGTRLTVV.

The chain couples TRBV11-2 to TRBJ2-5; D is possibly TRBD1 or TRBD2 (5 bases each). Per the germline V gene, CDR1 is SGHAT and CDR2 is FQNNGV. The CDR3 totals 14 residues. Trimming shortened V by 6 bases and J by 5 bases, and 16 bases separated the two germline ends. This CDR3 reads CASSGTRRMETQYF. DNA for the CDR3: TGTGCCAGCAGTGGGACCAGGCGTATGGAGACCCAGTACTTC.

The chain is built from TRBV5-1 and TRBJ2-5; D unresolved. Germline V gene data show CDR1 as SGHRS and CDR2 as YFSETQ. V lost 4 bases and J lost 4, with 8 bases in between. The CDR3 runs to 12 residues. The CDR3 loop reads CASSGGPETQYF. DNA of the CDR3: TGCGCCAGCAGCGGCGGCCCAGAGACCCAGTACTTC.

The CDR3 is CASRQGGHTEAFF. The CDR3 nucleotides read TGTGCCAGCCGACAGGGGGGGCACACTGAAGCTTTCTTT. This chain connects TRBV14 to TRBJ1-1; TRBD1 aligns across 9 bases. The CDR3 has 13 residues. V gave up 8 bases and J gave up 3 bases; unmatched junction bases: 4. The V gene's germline CDR1 is SGHDN and CDR2 FVKESK.

The chain has TRBV21-1 and TRBJ2-7; whether TRBD1, the table's D call, matches the DNA was not checked. TRBV21-1 is a pseudogene segment. There are 17 residues in the CDR3. This chain's CDR3 is CASSNKCRDRLIYEQYF. CDR3 sequence (DNA): TGTGCCAGCAGCAATAAATGCCGGGACAGGTTGATCTACGAGCAGTACTTC.

This clone was detected only a few times. V gene TRBV6-5 combines with J gene TRBJ2-1, with 8 bases identical to TRBD2. This CDR3 is 14 amino acids long. Germline V gene sequence: CDR1 MNHEY, CDR2 SVGAGI. V gave up 6 bases and J gave up 8 bases; unmatched junction bases: 9. CDR3 sequence reads: CASSHRTSMDEQFF. The CDR3 DNA reads TGTGCCAGCAGCCACCGGACTAGCATGGATGAGCAGTTCTTC.

The chain links TRBV5-8 to TRBJ2-5; D is possibly TRBD1 or TRBD2 (5 bases each). Germline loops: CDR1 SGHTS, CDR2 YDEGEE. This CDR3 has 15 amino acids. V was shortened by 4 bases and J by 3 bases, with 16 bases between the two germline ends. The CDR3 nucleotides are TGTGCCAGCAGCGCCCGTCGGGGCGAAAAAGAGACCCAGTACTTC. This gives the protein CASSARRGEKETQYF.

This clone came up once. The rearrangement joins TRBV7-3 to TRBJ2-1; a weak D match, TRBD1 (6 bases). The CDR3 spans 13 residues. Trimming pared 5 bases from V and 2 bases from J, leaving 7 bases between. The germline V gene encodes CDR1 SGHTA and CDR2 FQGTGA. CDR3 bases: TGTGCCAGCAGCCAGGGGCCCTACAATGAGCAGTTCTTC. Protein: CASSQGPYNEQFF.

This clone was observed a few times. This chain connects TRBV7-9 to TRBJ2-7; TRBD2 matches at 10 bases. Germline-derived CDR1 and CDR2 are SEHNR and FQNEAQ (reference sequence). The CDR3 has 17 amino acids. V lost 5 bases, J lost 6 bases, and 16 bases stayed unmatched. The CDR3 DNA reads as TGTGCCAGCAGCCCCATACCGGGACTAGCGAAGGGTGGCGAGCAGTACTTC. The encoded protein is CASSPIPGLAKGGEQYF.

The V and J genes are TRBV28 and TRBJ1-5; D gene ambiguous. V lost 4 bases, J lost 3 bases, and 4 bases lay in between. Germline loops: CDR1 MDHEN, CDR2 SYDVKM. The CDR3 has 12 amino acids. CDR3 protein: CASSYSNQPQHF. CDR3 DNA sequence: TGTGCCAGCAGTTATTCCAATCAGCCCCAGCATTTT.